These 8 T cell receptor beta chains originate from one sample sequenced in a study of blood T cell repertoires in COVID-19. TCRdb's copy holds only in-frame clones and misses some; the assay was immunoSEQ multiplex PCR. This table has 170,000 or so clones, roughly 88% appearing once. Sequenced: peripheral blood. The receptor set was obtained from an older woman with acute or convalescent COVID-19.

This clone has just a few counts. This rearrangement joins TRBV7-3 to TRBJ2-3, with TRBD2 identical over 15 bases. The V and J ends lost 5 bases and 6 bases, in that order; junction bases with no gene match: 9. This CDR3 is 17 amino acids long. CDR1 is SGHTA, CDR2 FQGTGA, per germline. This chain's CDR3 is CASSPPGLAGGRDTQYF. CDR3 nucleotides: TGTGCCAGCAGCCCACCCGGACTAGCGGGGGGGCGGGATACGCAGTATTTT.

This chain connects TRBV7-3 to TRBJ2-1; 11 nucleotides agree with TRBD2. The V and J ends lost 1 base and 10 bases, in that order; junction bases with no gene match: 9. This CDR3 spans 16 amino acids. Germline assignment: CDR1 SGHTA and CDR2 FQGTGA. This CDR3 is CASSLSSSGGPWEQFF. In nucleotides, the CDR3 is TGTGCCAGCAGCTTAAGCTCTAGCGGGGGGCCCTGGGAGCAGTTCTTC.

The chain carries TRBV5-4 and TRBJ1-6; D is uncertain. Germline-derived CDR1 and CDR2 are SGHNT and YYREEE (reference sequence). The CDR3 spans 14 residues. The V gene lost 0 bases and the J gene lost 15 bases, with 16 bases spanning the gap. The CDR3 loop is CASSLDADTFDLHF. CDR3 bases: TGTGCCAGCAGCTTGGACGCCGACACGTTTGACCTCCACTTT.

The chain uses TRBV29-1 and TRBJ1-4; 9 bases fit TRBD1. Germline V gene sequence: CDR1 SQVTM, CDR2 ANQGSEA. Losses at the gene ends were 7 bases for V and 6 bases for J; bases not matched to a gene: 3. The CDR3 is made up of 12 amino acids. CDR3 amino acids: CSARTGDEKLFF. As DNA, the CDR3 is TGCAGCGCTCGGACAGGGGATGAAAAACTGTTTTTT.

The gene calls are TRBV19 and TRBJ2-7; 10 bases agree with TRBD1. The germline CDR1 and CDR2 sequences are LNHDA and SQIVND (reference sequence). CDR3 size: 15 residues. J gave up 4 bases and V 5 bases, and 8 bases lay outside the gene matches. This CDR3 reads CASSPRTGGQYEQYF. As DNA, the CDR3 is TGTGCCAGTAGTCCTAGGACAGGGGGTCAATACGAGCAGTACTTC.

The count of this clone is one. The chain is built from TRBV7-2 and TRBJ2-5, with 9 bases lining up with TRBD1. The CDR3 is 16 amino acids. Germline CDR1 SGHTA, CDR2 FQGNSA. The trim removed 4 bases at V and 3 bases at J, leaving 9 bases unmatched. As DNA, the CDR3 is TGTGCCAGCAGCTCCCGGACAGGGGCGGGAGAAGAGACCCAGTACTTC. As protein: CASSSRTGAGEETQYF.

The CDR3 DNA sequence: TGTGCCAGCAGTTTAGGGCGGAAGGAGGGCGAAAAACTGTTTTTT. It codes for CASSLGRKEGEKLFF. V and J are TRBV27 and TRBJ1-4; D not resolved. V was clipped by 2 bases and J by 8 bases, with 15 bases between them. Looked up from germline, CDR1 is MNHEY and CDR2 is SMNVEV (reference sequence). The CDR3 sequence is 15 residues long.

This clone showed up just once. The chain couples TRBV23-1 to TRBJ1-2; the match to TRBD1 covers 9 bases. TRBV23-1 is identified as an open reading frame with a role that is uncertain. This CDR3 has 14 residues. Trimming cost V 9 bases and J 7 bases; bases outside gene matches: 12. In nucleotides, the CDR3 is TGCGCCAGTTCCTCGGGGACAGGGCGGCCTGGCTACACCTTC. This translates into CASSSGTGRPGYTF.